What follows are 5 T cell receptor beta chains derived from one specimen sequenced in a study of T cell responses to AZD1222 COVID-19 vaccine. Sequencing used immunoSEQ multiplex PCR; TCRdb keeps in-frame clones, though not all of them. The table shows about 150,000 clones, with approximately 84% occurring only once. The sequencing used peripheral blood, collected on day 0 of AZD1222 vaccination. These receptors all come from an adult in good health.

The CDR3 loop reads CASSPRGGGTGTASSGNTIYF. The CDR3 DNA sequence: TGTGCCAGCAGTCCCCGGGGCGGGGGGACAGGCACGGCAAGCTCTGGAAACACCATATATTTT. This chain uses TRBV28 with TRBJ1-3; 8 positions agree with TRBD1. Per germline, CDR1 MDHEN and CDR2 SYDVKM. The CDR3 covers 21 residues. Trimming at V came to 5 bases and at J to 0 bases, leaving 21 bases not matched to a gene.

This chain uses TRBV29-1 with TRBJ1-2; 9 nucleotides agree with TRBD1. J gave up 3 bases and V 5 bases, and 7 bases lay outside the gene matches. The V gene's germline CDR1 is SQVTM and CDR2 ANQGSEA. The CDR3 is made up of 14 amino acids. The CDR3 DNA is TGCAGCGTTTCACAGGGGGCCGGGTACTATGGCTACACCTTC. Its translation: CSVSQGAGYYGYTF.

J is TRBJ1-2 and V is TRBV6-5; D uncertain. Deletions cut 6 bases from V and 8 bases from J, with 16 bases between. The CDR3 length is 13 residues. CDR1 and CDR2 from the germline V gene are MNHEY and SVGAGI. The CDR3 region has the DNA TGTGCCAGCAGCCACAGTCAAACCTACGGCTACACCTTC. As protein: CASSHSQTYGYTF.

This clone appeared a few times. V gene TRBV5-1 combines with J gene TRBJ2-6, with a possible D match to TRBD1 (6 bases). V was clipped by 4 bases and J by 2 bases, with 13 bases between them. The CDR3 consists of 16 residues. CDR1 is SGHRS and CDR2 is YFSETQ in the germline V gene. CDR3 coding DNA: TGCGCCAGCAGCCCAAGGGGGAAAGCTGGGGCCAACGTCCTGACTTTC. As protein: CASSPRGKAGANVLTF.

V is TRBV5-1 and J is TRBJ2-3, with D tentatively TRBD1 (5 bases). In germline, CDR1 is SGHRS, CDR2 YFSETQ. The V gene lost 4 bases and the J gene lost 5 bases, with 8 bases spanning the gap. The CDR3 extends over 12 amino acids. Here the CDR3 DNA reads TGCGCCAGCAGCCAAGGGGAAGATACGCAGTATTTT. Amino acids: CASSQGEDTQYF.